This is a list of T cell receptor beta chains from one sample in a study of blood T cell repertoires in COVID-19. Only in-frame clones appear in the TCRdb table, and some are missing; sequencing was by immunoSEQ multiplex PCR. The sample shows 150,000 to 200,000 clones, 88% of them seen only once. Sequenced input: peripheral blood. The receptor set was obtained from a human donor in a cohort sampled during active COVID-19. Both conserved end residues are part of each CDR3. Each record gives: V gene, D gene, J gene, clone size, CDR3 DNA, CDR3 protein. A D gene is named only where the DNA matches it firmly. Only some rows state a clone size, as once, few, many or a class for expanded clones.

v_gene: TRBV6-5
d_gene: TRBD2
j_gene: TRBJ2-7
abundance: .
CDR3nt: TGTGCCAGCATGAGGACTAGCGGGATCTACGAGCAGTACTTC
CDR3aa: CASMRTSGIYEQYF

v_gene: TRBV9
d_gene: TRBD2
j_gene: TRBJ2-3
abundance: once
CDR3nt: TGTGCCAGCAGCGCCAACCCTCGGGGGGGCTGGAACACAGATACGCAGTATTTT
CDR3aa: CASSANPRGGWNTDTQYF

v_gene: TRBV5-4
d_gene: TRBD1
j_gene: TRBJ1-4
abundance: .
CDR3nt: TGTGCCAGCAGCCTTGACAGGGGTAATGAAAAACTGTTTTTT
CDR3aa: CASSLDRGNEKLFF

v_gene: TRBV11-2
d_gene: .
j_gene: TRBJ2-7
abundance: .
CDR3nt: TGTGCCAGCAGCTTGGTACCGGGATCTTACGAGCAGTACTTC
CDR3aa: CASSLVPGSYEQYF

v_gene: TRBV28
d_gene: .
j_gene: TRBJ1-6
abundance: .
CDR3nt: TGTGCCAGCACCCACAGAGGGGGCTCCTATAATTCACCCCTCCACTTT
CDR3aa: CASTHRGGSYNSPLHF

v_gene: TRBV3-1/TRBV3-2
d_gene: TRBD1
j_gene: TRBJ2-5
abundance: .
CDR3nt: TGTGCCAGCCAGCCCAGGGGGTTGACTGAGACCCAGTACTTC
CDR3aa: CASQPRGLTETQYF

v_gene: TRBV7-9
d_gene: TRBD2
j_gene: TRBJ2-5
abundance: .
CDR3nt: TGTGCCAGCAGCTTAGTTGGCGGGGGGAAAGAGACCCAGTACTTC
CDR3aa: CASSLVGGGKETQYF

v_gene: TRBV3-1/TRBV3-2
d_gene: TRBD2
j_gene: TRBJ2-3
abundance: .
CDR3nt: TGTGCCAGCAGCCTGGGACTAGCGGGGGCGCATAGCACAGATACGCAGTATTTT
CDR3aa: CASSLGLAGAHSTDTQYF

v_gene: TRBV6-2/TRBV6-3
d_gene: TRBD2
j_gene: TRBJ2-1
abundance: .
CDR3nt: TGTGCCAGCAGTTACTTCTGGACTAGCGGGAATGAGCAGTTCTTC
CDR3aa: CASSYFWTSGNEQFF

v_gene: TRBV9
d_gene: .
j_gene: TRBJ1-6
abundance: few
CDR3nt: TGTGCCAGCAGCGCGTCATATGAGTCACCCCTCCACTTT
CDR3aa: CASSASYESPLHF

v_gene: TRBV9
d_gene: TRBD1
j_gene: TRBJ1-6
abundance: .
CDR3nt: TGTGCCAGCAGCGTAGTGTCAGGGGGTTCACCCCTCCACTTT
CDR3aa: CASSVVSGGSPLHF

v_gene: TRBV9
d_gene: TRBD2
j_gene: TRBJ2-3
abundance: .
CDR3nt: TGTGCCAGCAGCGTTTTAGCGGGGGGGACAGATACGCAGTATTTT
CDR3aa: CASSVLAGGTDTQYF

v_gene: TRBV4-1
d_gene: .
j_gene: TRBJ1-2
abundance: once
CDR3nt: TGCGCCAGCAGCCACCGCGTAGTAGGGGCGATCCCCGTAAGGTACGGCTACACCTTC
CDR3aa: CASSHRVVGAIPVRYGYTF

v_gene: TRBV28
d_gene: TRBD1
j_gene: TRBJ2-7
abundance: .
CDR3nt: TGTGCCAGCAGTTTTCCCGGGACAGGGACCTTCGAGCAGTACTTC
CDR3aa: CASSFPGTGTFEQYF

v_gene: TRBV5-4
d_gene: .
j_gene: TRBJ2-7
abundance: .
CDR3nt: TGTGCCAGCAGCTCCTTCTACGAGCAGTACTTC
CDR3aa: CASSSFYEQYF

v_gene: TRBV27
d_gene: TRBD2
j_gene: TRBJ2-4
abundance: once
CDR3nt: TGTGCCAGCAGCCCTCAGCGGGACGAGTTTCGTTCCAAAAACATTCAGTACTTC
CDR3aa: CASSPQRDEFRSKNIQYF

v_gene: TRBV7-2
d_gene: .
j_gene: TRBJ2-2
abundance: .
CDR3nt: TGTGCCAGCAGCTCCAAGAGTGCCGGGGAGCTGTTTTTT
CDR3aa: CASSSKSAGELFF

v_gene: TRBV7-2
d_gene: .
j_gene: TRBJ2-1
abundance: .
CDR3nt: TGTGCCAGCAGCCGCCTCATGGGAGCATACAATGAGCAGTTCTTC
CDR3aa: CASSRLMGAYNEQFF

v_gene: TRBV25-1
d_gene: .
j_gene: TRBJ1-1
abundance: .
CDR3nt: TGTGCCAGCAGTGACCCCTATAATCAGGGTAGGGAAACTGAAGCTTTCTTT
CDR3aa: CASSDPYNQGRETEAFF

v_gene: TRBV11-2
d_gene: TRBD1
j_gene: TRBJ1-1
abundance: .
CDR3nt: TGTGCCAGCAGCTTCGGGACAGGGGGCCACAACACTGAAGCTTTCTTT
CDR3aa: CASSFGTGGHNTEAFF

v_gene: TRBV18
d_gene: TRBD1
j_gene: TRBJ1-5
abundance: .
CDR3nt: TGTGCCAGCTCACCACAGGACAGGGTTGGCAATCAGCCCCAGCATTTT
CDR3aa: CASSPQDRVGNQPQHF

v_gene: TRBV13
d_gene: .
j_gene: TRBJ2-2
abundance: .
CDR3nt: TGTGCCAGCAGACCGTTAACAGGGTTTACCGGGGAGCTGTTTTTT
CDR3aa: CASRPLTGFTGELFF

v_gene: TRBV10-3
d_gene: TRBD2
j_gene: TRBJ2-7
abundance: many
CDR3nt: TGTGCCATCAGTGAGTCCCGGGAGGACTACGAGCAGTACTTC
CDR3aa: CAISESREDYEQYF

v_gene: TRBV10-3
d_gene: .
j_gene: TRBJ2-7
abundance: once
CDR3nt: TGTGCCATCAGTGAGGGCGAGGACGAGCAGTACTTC
CDR3aa: CAISEGEDEQYF

v_gene: TRBV5-1
d_gene: .
j_gene: TRBJ2-5
abundance: .
CDR3nt: TGCGCCAGCAGCTTGGGGCAGGGTTTAAGAGAGACCCAGTACTTC
CDR3aa: CASSLGQGLRETQYF

v_gene: TRBV6-5
d_gene: .
j_gene: TRBJ2-3
abundance: .
CDR3nt: TGTGCCAGCAGGCGGGGCCTTCGGGGGGATACGCAGTATTTT
CDR3aa: CASRRGLRGDTQYF

v_gene: TRBV28
d_gene: .
j_gene: TRBJ1-2
abundance: .
CDR3nt: TGTGCCAGCAGTTTACGGGTCGCGGGGACCTATGGCTACACCTTC
CDR3aa: CASSLRVAGTYGYTF

v_gene: TRBV4-3
d_gene: TRBD2
j_gene: TRBJ2-3
abundance: .
CDR3nt: TGCGCCAGCAGCCAACACCCCAGTAGCGGGCCAGATACGCAGTATTTT
CDR3aa: CASSQHPSSGPDTQYF

v_gene: TRBV9
d_gene: .
j_gene: TRBJ1-6
abundance: .
CDR3nt: TGTGACAGCAGCGTAGACGGGGGAACGGAAAATTCACCCCTCCACTTT
CDR3aa: CDSSVDGGTENSPLHF

v_gene: TRBV5-4
d_gene: .
j_gene: TRBJ1-1
abundance: .
CDR3nt: TGTGCCAGCAGCTCCCGAGGGAACACTGAAGCTTTCTTT
CDR3aa: CASSSRGNTEAFF

v_gene: TRBV14
d_gene: .
j_gene: TRBJ1-3
abundance: .
CDR3nt: TGTGCCAGCAGCCCTACTAGAGGTAGTTTTGGAAACACCATATATTTT
CDR3aa: CASSPTRGSFGNTIYF

v_gene: TRBV5-5
d_gene: TRBD2
j_gene: TRBJ2-5
abundance: .
CDR3nt: TGTGCCAGCAGCTTGGGCCCTAGCGGGACAGAGACCCAGTACTTC
CDR3aa: CASSLGPSGTETQYF

v_gene: TRBV30
d_gene: .
j_gene: TRBJ1-1
abundance: .
CDR3nt: TGTGCCTGGACCGACGGGGGGGAAGGTGCTTTCTTT
CDR3aa: CAWTDGGEGAFF

v_gene: TRBV6-6
d_gene: TRBD2
j_gene: TRBJ2-7
abundance: once
CDR3nt: TGTGCCAGCAGCACCGGGGGGTTTCCCTACGAGCAGTACTTC
CDR3aa: CASSTGGFPYEQYF

v_gene: TRBV19
d_gene: .
j_gene: TRBJ2-7
abundance: few
CDR3nt: TGTGCCAGTAGTATCCAGCGGGCGTCCTACGAGCAGTACTTC
CDR3aa: CASSIQRASYEQYF

v_gene: TRBV6-2/TRBV6-3
d_gene: .
j_gene: TRBJ2-1
abundance: .
CDR3nt: TGTGCCAGCAGTTTACATAGGGGGGGAAGTGCCAATGAGCAGTTCTTC
CDR3aa: CASSLHRGGSANEQFF

v_gene: TRBV27
d_gene: .
j_gene: TRBJ1-5
abundance: few
CDR3nt: TGTGCCAGCAGTTTATTACGGGGAGAGCCCCAGCATTTT
CDR3aa: CASSLLRGEPQHF